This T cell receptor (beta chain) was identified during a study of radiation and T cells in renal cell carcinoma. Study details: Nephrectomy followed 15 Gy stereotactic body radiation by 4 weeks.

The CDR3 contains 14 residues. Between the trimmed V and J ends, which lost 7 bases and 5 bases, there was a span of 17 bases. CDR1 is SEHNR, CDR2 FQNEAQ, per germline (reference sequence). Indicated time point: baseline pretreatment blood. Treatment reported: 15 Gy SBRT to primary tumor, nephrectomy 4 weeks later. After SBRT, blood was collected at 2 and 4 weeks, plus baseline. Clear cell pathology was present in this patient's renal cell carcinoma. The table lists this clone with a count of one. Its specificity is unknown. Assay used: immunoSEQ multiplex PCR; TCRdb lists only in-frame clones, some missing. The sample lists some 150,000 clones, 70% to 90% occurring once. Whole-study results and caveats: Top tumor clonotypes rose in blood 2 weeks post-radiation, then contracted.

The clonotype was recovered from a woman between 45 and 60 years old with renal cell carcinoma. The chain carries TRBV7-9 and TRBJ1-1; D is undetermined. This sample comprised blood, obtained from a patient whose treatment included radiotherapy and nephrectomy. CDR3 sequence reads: CASITPGERTEAFF. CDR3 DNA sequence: TGTGCCAGCATTACCCCCGGGGAGAGGACTGAAGCTTTCTTT. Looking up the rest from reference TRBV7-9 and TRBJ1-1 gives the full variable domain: DTGVSQNPRHKITKRGQNVTFRCDPISEHNRLYWYRQTLGQGPEFLTYFQNEAQLEKSRLLSDRFSAERPKGSFSTLEIQRTEQGDSAMYLCASITPGERTEAFFGQGTRLTVV.